One sample yielded the 5 T cell receptor beta chains listed below, sequenced in a study of CD4 and CD8 cells across lung adenocarcinoma regions. MiXCR, run by TCRdb on the PCR reads, gives a single entry per CDR3 protein. The sample records more than 9,500 distinct CDR3 sequences, more than 45% being singletons. What was sequenced was CD8+ T cells from the margin of a lung tumor. These receptors came from a female donor with lung adenocarcinoma. The CD4 and CD8 labels of this study may be unreliable.

This clonotype was recorded many times. This may be a read error: a much more frequent sequence differs by one nucleotide. CDR3 in amino acids: CASSGPGGAQFF. The CDR3 DNA follows: TGTGCCAGCAGTGGGCCCGGGGGGGCCCAGTTCTTC. The J gene is TRBJ2-1, the V gene TRBV6-1; 8 positions match TRBD2. Losses at the gene ends were 4 bases for V and 13 bases for J; bases not matched to a gene: 6. This CDR3 is 12 amino acids long. Per the germline V gene, CDR1 is MNHNS and CDR2 is SASEGT.

This clonotype was observed a few times. The CDR3 DNA follows: TGCGCCAGCAGTCAACAGGAAAACTATGGCTACACCTTC. The encoded protein is CASSQQENYGYTF. The rearrangement uses TRBV4-1 and TRBJ1-2, with a tentative D call TRBD1 (5 bases). V gave up 6 bases and J gave up 2 bases, with 10 bases separating them. The CDR3 has 13 amino acids. From germline, CDR1 is MGHRA and CDR2 YSYEKL.

This clonotype was picked up a small number of times. Mismatch with germline at one junction end may stem from a read error. The chain carries TRBV7-2 and TRBJ1-2; D unclear. This CDR3 is built from 14 residues. Germline V gene sequence: CDR1 SGHTA, CDR2 FQGNSA. The CDR3 reads CASSLGGVNYGYTF. Here the CDR3 DNA reads TGTGCCAGCAGTTTAGGCGGGGTTAACTATGGCTACACCTTC.

V usage is TRBV15 and J usage is TRBJ2-6; D is unclear. There are 13 residues in the CDR3. Germline V gives CDR1 LNHNV, CDR2 YYDKDF (reference sequence). Trimming took off 2 bases at V and 2 bases at J, with 1 base between the two ends. CDR3 sequence reads: CATSRPGANVLTF. For the CDR3, the DNA is TGTGCCACCAGCAGACCTGGGGCCAACGTCCTGACTTTC.

This clonotype has just a few counts. The chain recombines TRBV6-5 with TRBJ2-5; possibly TRBD2 for D (6 bases). The germline V gene encodes CDR1 MNHEY and CDR2 SVGAGI. Trimming removed 2 bases at V and 9 bases at J, with 16 bases between. The CDR3 length is 14 residues. The CDR3 region has the DNA TGTGCCAGCAGTTACCGACGCACGGGGGTGCCCCAGTACTTC. The encoded protein is CASSYRRTGVPQYF.